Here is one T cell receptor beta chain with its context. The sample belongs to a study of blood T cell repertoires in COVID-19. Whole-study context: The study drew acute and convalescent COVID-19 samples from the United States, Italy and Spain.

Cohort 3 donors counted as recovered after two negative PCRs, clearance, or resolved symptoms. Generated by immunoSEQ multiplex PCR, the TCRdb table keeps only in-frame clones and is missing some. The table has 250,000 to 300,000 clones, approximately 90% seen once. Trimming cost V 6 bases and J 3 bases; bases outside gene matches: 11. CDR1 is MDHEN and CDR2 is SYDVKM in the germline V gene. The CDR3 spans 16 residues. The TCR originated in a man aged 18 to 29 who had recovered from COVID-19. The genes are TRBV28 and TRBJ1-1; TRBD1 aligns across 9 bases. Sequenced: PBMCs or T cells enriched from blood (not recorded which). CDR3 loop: CASSSTGGGDDTEAFF. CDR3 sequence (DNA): TGTGCCAGCAGCTCTACAGGGGGCGGTGACGACACTGAAGCTTTCTTT.